This TCR beta chain was sequenced in a study of radiotherapy plus CTLA-4 blockade in lung cancer. Measured with immunoSEQ multiplex PCR; TCRdb has only the in-frame clones, and not every one. The table lists fewer than 50,000 clones, 80% to 90% of them singletons. Germline V gene sequence: CDR1 LGHNA, CDR2 YSLEER. This CDR3 comprises 13 residues. The V end lost 0 bases, the J end lost 9 bases, and 11 bases lay between the germline ends. Sequenced here: peripheral blood, sampled from a patient treated with radiotherapy plus ipilimumab. The sequence was obtained from a human donor with non-small cell lung cancer whose response to radiotherapy plus ipilimumab could not be evaluated. The genes are TRBV4-3 and TRBJ1-2, with a weak D call TRBD1 (5 bases). The CDR3 sequence is CASSQEPRASYTF. CDR3 in DNA: TGCGCCAGCAGCCAAGAACCCAGGGCGAGCTACACCTTC.